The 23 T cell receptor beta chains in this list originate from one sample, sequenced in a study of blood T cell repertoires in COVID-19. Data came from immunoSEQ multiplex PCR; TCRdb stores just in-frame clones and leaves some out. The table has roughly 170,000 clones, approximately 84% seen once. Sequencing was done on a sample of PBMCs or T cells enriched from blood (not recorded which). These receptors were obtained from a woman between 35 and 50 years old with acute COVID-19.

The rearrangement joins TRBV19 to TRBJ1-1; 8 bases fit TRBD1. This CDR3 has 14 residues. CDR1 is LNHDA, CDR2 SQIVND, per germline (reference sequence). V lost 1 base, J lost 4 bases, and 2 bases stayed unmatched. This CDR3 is CASSIGTGSTEAFF. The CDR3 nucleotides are TGTGCCAGTAGTATAGGGACAGGGAGCACTGAAGCTTTCTTT.

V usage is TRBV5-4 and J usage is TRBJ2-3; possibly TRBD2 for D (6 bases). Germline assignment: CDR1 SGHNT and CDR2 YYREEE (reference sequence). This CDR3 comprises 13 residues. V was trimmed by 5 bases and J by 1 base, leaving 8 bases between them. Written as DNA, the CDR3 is TGTGCCAGCAGTTTAGCGGGCACAGATACGCAGTATTTT. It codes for CASSLAGTDTQYF.

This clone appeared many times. This chain's CDR3 is CASSYDFSGANVLTF. The CDR3, as DNA: TGTGCCAGCAGTTACGACTTCTCTGGGGCCAACGTCCTGACTTTC. The J gene is TRBJ2-6, the V gene TRBV6-5; D gene uncertain. Trimming removed 2 bases at V and 0 bases at J, with 5 bases between. This CDR3 has 15 amino acids. CDR1 and CDR2 (germline): MNHEY, SVGAGI.

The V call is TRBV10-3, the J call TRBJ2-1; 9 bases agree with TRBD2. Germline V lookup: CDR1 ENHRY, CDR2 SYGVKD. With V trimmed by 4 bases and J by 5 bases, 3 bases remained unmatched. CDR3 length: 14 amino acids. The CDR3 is CAISASSGDNEQFF. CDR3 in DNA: TGTGCCATCAGTGCGTCTAGCGGGGACAATGAGCAGTTCTTC.

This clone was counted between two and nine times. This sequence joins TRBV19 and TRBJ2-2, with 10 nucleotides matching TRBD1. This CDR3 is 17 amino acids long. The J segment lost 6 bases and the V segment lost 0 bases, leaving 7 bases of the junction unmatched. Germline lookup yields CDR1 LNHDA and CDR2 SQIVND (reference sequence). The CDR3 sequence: CASSIDIGQGGSGELFF. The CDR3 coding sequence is TGTGCCAGTAGTATAGATATAGGACAGGGGGGGTCCGGGGAGCTGTTTTTT.

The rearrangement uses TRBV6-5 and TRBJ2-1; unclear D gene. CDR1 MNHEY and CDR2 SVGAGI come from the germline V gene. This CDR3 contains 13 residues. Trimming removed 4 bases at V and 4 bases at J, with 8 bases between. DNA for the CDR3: TGTGCCAGCAGTTTAAGCTGGTACAATGAGCAGTTCTTC. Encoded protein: CASSLSWYNEQFF.

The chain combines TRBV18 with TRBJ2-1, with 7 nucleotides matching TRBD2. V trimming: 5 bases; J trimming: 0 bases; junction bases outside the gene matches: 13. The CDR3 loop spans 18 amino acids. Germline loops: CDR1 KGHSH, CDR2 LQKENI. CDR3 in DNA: TGTGCCAGCTCAACGACTAGCTCCAGTCCCGGCTCCTACAATGAGCAGTTCTTC. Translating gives CASSTTSSSPGSYNEQFF.

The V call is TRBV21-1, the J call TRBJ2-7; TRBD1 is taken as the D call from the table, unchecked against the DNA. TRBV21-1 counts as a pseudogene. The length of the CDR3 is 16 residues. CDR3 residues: CASSLGTSRTGYEQYF. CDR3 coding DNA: TGTGCCAGCAGTTTGGGGACATCCCGGACGGGCTACGAGCAGTACTTC.

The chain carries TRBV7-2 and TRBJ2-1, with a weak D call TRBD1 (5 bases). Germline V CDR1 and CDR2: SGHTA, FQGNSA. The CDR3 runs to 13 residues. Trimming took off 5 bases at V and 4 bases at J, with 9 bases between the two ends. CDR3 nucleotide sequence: TGTGCCAGCAGCCAGCAGGGATACAATGAGCAGTTCTTC. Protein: CASSQQGYNEQFF. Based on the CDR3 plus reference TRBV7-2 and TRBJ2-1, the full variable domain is GAGVSQSPSNKVTEKGKDVELRCDPISGHTALYWYRQSLGQGLEFLIYFQGNSAPDKSGLPSDRFSAERTGGSVSTLTIQRTQQEDSAVYLCASSQQGYNEQFFGPGTRLTVL.

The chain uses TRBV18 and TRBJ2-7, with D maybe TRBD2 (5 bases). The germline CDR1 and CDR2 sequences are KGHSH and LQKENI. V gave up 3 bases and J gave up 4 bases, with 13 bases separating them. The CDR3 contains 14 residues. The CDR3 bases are TGTGCCAGCTCACCGGACCTACGGGGTTACGAGCAGTACTTC. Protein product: CASSPDLRGYEQYF.

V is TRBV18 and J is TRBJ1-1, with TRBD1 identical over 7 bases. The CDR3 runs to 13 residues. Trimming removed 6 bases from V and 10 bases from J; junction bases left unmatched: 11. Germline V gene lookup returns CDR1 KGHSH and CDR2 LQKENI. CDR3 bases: TGTGCCAGCTCCCCCCCGGGACAGTACGCAGCTTTCTTT. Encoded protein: CASSPPGQYAAFF.

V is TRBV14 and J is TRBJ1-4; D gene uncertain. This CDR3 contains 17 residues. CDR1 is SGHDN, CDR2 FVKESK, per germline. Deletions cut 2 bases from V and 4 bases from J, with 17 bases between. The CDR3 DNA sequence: TGTGCCAGCAGCCAAAGGCAGGCCTCTTTTTTTAATGAAAAACTGTTTTTT. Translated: CASSQRQASFFNEKLFF. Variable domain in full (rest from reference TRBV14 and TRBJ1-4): EAGVTQFPSHSVIEKGQTVTLRCDPISGHDNLYWYRRVMGKEIKFLLHFVKESKQDESGMPNNRFLAERTGGTYSTLKVQPAELEDSGVYFCASSQRQASFFNEKLFFGSGTQLSVL.

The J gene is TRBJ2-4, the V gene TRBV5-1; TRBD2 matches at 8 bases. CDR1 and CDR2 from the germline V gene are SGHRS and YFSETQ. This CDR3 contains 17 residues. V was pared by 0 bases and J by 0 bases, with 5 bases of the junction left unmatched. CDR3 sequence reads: CASSLGGGGLAKNIQYF. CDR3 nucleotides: TGCGCCAGCAGCTTGGGGGGCGGGGGGCTAGCCAAAAACATTCAGTACTTC.

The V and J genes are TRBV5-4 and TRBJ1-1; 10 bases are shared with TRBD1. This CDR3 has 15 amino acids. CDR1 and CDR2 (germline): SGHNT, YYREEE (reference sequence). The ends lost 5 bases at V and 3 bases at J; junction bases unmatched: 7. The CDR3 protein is CASRQRTGGDTEAFF. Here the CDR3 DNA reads TGTGCCAGCAGGCAACGGACAGGGGGAGACACTGAAGCTTTCTTT. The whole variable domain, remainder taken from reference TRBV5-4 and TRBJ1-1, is ETGVTQSPTHLIKTRGQQVTLRCSSQSGHNTVSWYQQALGQGPQFIFQYYREEENGRGNFPPRFSGLQFPNYSSELNVNALELDDSALYLCASRQRTGGDTEAFFGQGTRLTVV.

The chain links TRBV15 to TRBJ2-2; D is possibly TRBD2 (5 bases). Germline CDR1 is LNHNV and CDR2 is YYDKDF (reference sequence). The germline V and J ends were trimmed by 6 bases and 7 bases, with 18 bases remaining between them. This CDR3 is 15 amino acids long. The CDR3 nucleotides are TGTGCCACCAGTTGGGGAGACGGTGGTTTCGGGGAGCTGTTTTTT. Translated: CATSWGDGGFGELFF. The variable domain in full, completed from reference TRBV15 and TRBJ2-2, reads DAMVIQNPRYQVTQFGKPVTLSCSQTLNHNVMYWYQQKSSQAPKLLFHYYDKDFNNEADTPDNFQSRRPNTSFCFLDIRSPGLGDTAMYLCATSWGDGGFGELFFGEGSRLTVL.

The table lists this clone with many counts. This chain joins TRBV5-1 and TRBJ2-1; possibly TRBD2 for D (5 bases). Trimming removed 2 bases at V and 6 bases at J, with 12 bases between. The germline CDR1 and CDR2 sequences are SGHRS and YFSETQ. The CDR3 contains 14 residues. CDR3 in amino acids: CASSFATSSNEQFF. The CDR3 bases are TGCGCCAGCAGCTTCGCCACTAGTTCCAATGAGCAGTTCTTC.

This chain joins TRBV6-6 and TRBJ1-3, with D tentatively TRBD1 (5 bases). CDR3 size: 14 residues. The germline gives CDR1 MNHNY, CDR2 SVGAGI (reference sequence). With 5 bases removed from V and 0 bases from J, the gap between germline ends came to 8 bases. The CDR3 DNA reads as TGTGCCAGCAGTAACAGGTTCTCTGGAAACACCATATATTTT. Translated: CASSNRFSGNTIYF.

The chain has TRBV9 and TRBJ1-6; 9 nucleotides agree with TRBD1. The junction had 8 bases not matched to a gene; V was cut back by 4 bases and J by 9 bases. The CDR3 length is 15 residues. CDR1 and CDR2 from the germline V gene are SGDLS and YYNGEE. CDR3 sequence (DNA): TGTGCCAGCAGCCCAAGGACAGGGGAGGGTTCACCCCTCCACTTT. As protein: CASSPRTGEGSPLHF. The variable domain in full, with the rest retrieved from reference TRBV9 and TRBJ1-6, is DSGVTQTPKHLITATGQRVTLRCSPRSGDLSVYWYQQSLDQGLQFLIQYYNGEERAKGNILERFSAQQFPDLHSELNLSSLELGDSALYFCASSPRTGEGSPLHFGNGTRLTVT.

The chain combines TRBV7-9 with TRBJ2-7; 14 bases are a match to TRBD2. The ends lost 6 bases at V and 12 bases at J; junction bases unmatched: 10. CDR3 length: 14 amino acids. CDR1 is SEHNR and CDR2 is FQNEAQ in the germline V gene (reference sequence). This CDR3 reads CASSPGTSGSQAYF. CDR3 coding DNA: TGTGCCAGCAGTCCCGGGACTAGCGGGAGTCAGGCGTACTTC.

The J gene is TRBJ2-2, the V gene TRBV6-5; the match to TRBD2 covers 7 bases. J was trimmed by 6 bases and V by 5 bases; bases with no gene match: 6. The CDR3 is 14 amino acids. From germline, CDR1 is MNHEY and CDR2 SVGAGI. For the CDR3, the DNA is TGTGCCAGCAGTCGGACTGGGGGGGCCGGGGAGCTGTTTTTT. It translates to CASSRTGGAGELFF.

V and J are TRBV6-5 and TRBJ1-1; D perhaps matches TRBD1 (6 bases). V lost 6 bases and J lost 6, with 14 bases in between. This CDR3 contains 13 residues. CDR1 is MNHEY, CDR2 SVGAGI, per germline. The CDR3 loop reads CASRSTGRAEAFF. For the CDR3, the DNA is TGTGCCAGCAGGTCTACAGGGAGGGCTGAAGCTTTCTTT.

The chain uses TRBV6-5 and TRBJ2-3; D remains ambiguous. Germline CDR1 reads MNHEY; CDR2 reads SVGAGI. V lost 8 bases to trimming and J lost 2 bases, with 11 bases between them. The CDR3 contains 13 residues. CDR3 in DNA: TGTGCCAGCGAGCCTGATAACACAGATACGCAGTATTTT. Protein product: CASEPDNTDTQYF.

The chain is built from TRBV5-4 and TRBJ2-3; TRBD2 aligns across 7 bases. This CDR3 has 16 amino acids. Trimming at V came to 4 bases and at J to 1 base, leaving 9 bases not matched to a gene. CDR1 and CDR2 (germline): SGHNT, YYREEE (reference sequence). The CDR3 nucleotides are TGTGCCAGCAGCCCCTCGGCGGGAGTGGGCACAGATACGCAGTATTTT. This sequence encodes CASSPSAGVGTDTQYF.